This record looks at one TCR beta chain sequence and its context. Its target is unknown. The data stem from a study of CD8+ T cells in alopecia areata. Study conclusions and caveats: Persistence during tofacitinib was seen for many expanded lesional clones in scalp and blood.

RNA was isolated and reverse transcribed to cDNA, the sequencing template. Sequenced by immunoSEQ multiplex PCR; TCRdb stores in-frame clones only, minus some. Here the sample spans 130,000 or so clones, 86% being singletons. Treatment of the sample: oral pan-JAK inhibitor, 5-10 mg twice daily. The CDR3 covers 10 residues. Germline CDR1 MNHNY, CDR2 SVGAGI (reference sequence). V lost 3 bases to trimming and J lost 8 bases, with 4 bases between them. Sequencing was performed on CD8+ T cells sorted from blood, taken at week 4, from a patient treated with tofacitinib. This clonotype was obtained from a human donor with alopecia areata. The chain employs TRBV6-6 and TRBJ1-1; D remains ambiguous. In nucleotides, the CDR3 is TGTGCCAGCAGTTATGGGGAAGCTTTCTTT. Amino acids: CASSYGEAFF.